This TCR beta chain was obtained from a study of radiation and T cells in renal cell carcinoma. Time point noted: baseline pretreatment blood. Treatment reported: 15 Gy SBRT to primary tumor, nephrectomy 4 weeks later. This renal cell carcinoma was of the clear cell type. This CDR3 has 13 amino acids. Trimming removed 6 bases at V and 2 bases at J, with 10 bases between. In germline, CDR1 is MNHNS, CDR2 SASEGT. Here immunoSEQ multiplex PCR was the method, and the copy in TCRdb shows in-frame clones only, minus some. The table includes about 130,000 clones, approximately 90% detected once. This rearrangement joins TRBV6-1 to TRBJ1-2, with D possibly being TRBD1 (6 bases). The receptor's source is a woman in her 50s with renal cell carcinoma. Here the sequenced sample was blood, taken from a patient whose treatment included radiotherapy and nephrectomy. CDR3 loop: CASRRTVNYGYTF. The CDR3 DNA follows: TGTGCCAGCAGGCGGACAGTAAACTATGGCTACACCTTC.